Below, 4 T cell receptor beta chains from the same sample are listed, as sequenced in a study of blood T cells in healthy people across ages. A second about 7 to 12 cycle PCR used barcoded and J-beta primers. TCRdb ran MiXCR on the 5' RACE reads and lists one entry per CDR3 protein. This sample carries more than 800,000 distinct CDR3 sequences, 25% to 30% of them seen once, and the ten largest clones take approximately 15%. What was sequenced was blood. The source of these receptors is a woman aged 80 or over in good health.

This clonotype was detected ten times or more. The rearrangement links TRBV6-2 or TRBV6-3 to TRBJ2-7; TRBD1 matches 11 bases. The CDR3 runs to 14 residues. Germline assignment: CDR1 MNHEY and CDR2 SVGEGT. V lost 6 bases and J lost 2; bases outside the gene matches: 3. The CDR3 nucleotides read TGTGCCAGCAGGGACAGGGGGCGAACCTACGAGCAGTACTTC. The encoded protein is CASRDRGRTYEQYF.

J is TRBJ2-1 and V is TRBV5-1; no clear D gene. Germline assignment: CDR1 SGHRS and CDR2 YFSETQ. The V end lost 1 base, the J end lost 7 bases, and 15 bases lay between the germline ends. The CDR3 spans 15 residues. CDR3 sequence (DNA): TGCGCCAGCAGCTTGAGTGCAGCGAGGATTAATGAGCAGTTCTTC. It yields the protein CASSLSAARINEQFF.

This clonotype was recorded a few times. The gene calls are TRBV5-5 and TRBJ2-2, with 7 bases fitting TRBD1. Looked up from germline, CDR1 is SGHKS and CDR2 is YYEKEE (reference sequence). With V trimmed by 0 bases and J by 0 bases, 5 bases remained unmatched. The CDR3 consists of 17 residues. CDR3 amino acids: CASSLAGDRANTGELFF. DNA for the CDR3: TGTGCCAGCAGCTTGGCCGGTGACAGGGCGAACACCGGGGAGCTGTTTTTT.

J is TRBJ2-3 and V is TRBV7-8, with TRBD1 matching over 7 bases. Germline V gene lookup returns CDR1 SGHVS and CDR2 FQNEAQ. This CDR3 comprises 15 residues. V gave up 5 bases and J gave up 2 bases; unmatched junction bases: 7. CDR3 DNA: TGTGCCAGCAGCCAAGACAGGGCCTACACAGATACGCAGTATTTT. This codes for CASSQDRAYTDTQYF.